This T cell receptor (beta chain) was retrieved from a study of a mutant IDH1 vaccine in newly diagnosed glioma (dated by TCRdb to about 2021). Turning to the overall study: Eight vaccinations were administered to patients in weeks 1, 3, 5, 7, 11, 15, 19 and 23, corresponding to visits V03 through V10. Before enrollment, most patients had been given radiochemotherapy with temozolomide as standard therapy, while the rest had received either radiotherapy alone or temozolomide alone. Of the approximately 35 treated patients, roughly 60% were male and approximately 40% were female, and a mean age of about 37 years was recorded. Peripheral blood was collected at six visits: V03 (baseline), V05, V07, V10, V12 and V13. Longitudinal TCRB deep sequencing was performed for approximately 24 treated patients wherever samples were available for exploratory analyses. Vaccination was initiated 4-6 weeks after radiotherapy alone, or concurrently with temozolomide cycles in the chemotherapy-containing groups. Overall study outcomes, separate from this receptor: Availability determined which PBMC samples were chosen for TCRB deep sequencing. Pseudoprogression seemed to be unrelated to changes in the top peripheral T cell clonotypes found by TCRB sequencing. The authors noted that analyses of patient blood samples could not be reproduced because of sample limitations. Across multiple MHC alleles, vaccine-induced immune responses were seen in around 93% of patients.

The receptor library was made with the immunoSEQ multiplex PCR assay. Following the manufacturer's protocol, the hsTCRB Kit was used to amplify rearranged TCR beta chain sequences. An Illumina MiSeq was used to sequence the TCRB libraries. The paper's data handling went like this. The kit vendor's proprietary platform handled demultiplexing, trimming and gene mapping. TCRdb provides this immuneACCESS table in a form limited to in-frame rearrangements. Some clones are lacking; in checked studies, under half of them reflect an unresolved V gene, and why the rest are absent is not known. V and J calls and clone size are copied from that table; D and trimming were computed from the DNA. This sample holds approximately 60,000 clones; roughly 84% were observed only once. The ten largest make up about 4.1% of the sample. To note about this clone: Its antigen is still unknown. Qualities for individual bases were not recorded, and no much larger clone is one base off.

According to the study, the label for this sample's time point signals: week 23, last vaccination. Every vaccine dose consisted of 300 ug of a 20-mer mutant IDH1 peptide in Montanide, administered subcutaneously together with topical imiquimod. Donors had newly diagnosed WHO grade 3 or 4 IDH1-mutant astrocytomas with loss of nuclear ATRX. The samples were drawn from NOA16, a multicentre, single-arm, open-label phase I trial in Germany that tested a mutant IDH1 peptide vaccine in humans for the first time. Genomic DNA for TCRB sequencing was extracted from EDTA blood using the DNeasy Blood and Tissue Kit. Relative to germline, V is 4 bases shorter and J is 10 bases shorter, with 20 bases between their ends. From the cysteine up to the phenylalanine, the CDR3 has a length of 14 residues. CDR3 DNA is the only sequence kept; it has 42 bases, read in frame from the first base. Via the germline V gene, CDR1 is SGHRS and CDR2 YFSETQ.

The V gene is TRBV5-1 and the J gene is TRBJ1-2; the D segment cannot be called with confidence. The TCR was taken from a man aged 30 to 39 with glioma. Sequencing used PBMCs, obtained from a glioma patient whose treatment included an IDH1 peptide vaccine. This receptor has the CDR3 CASSADGLGIDYTF. The bases read TGCGCCAGCAGCGCGGACGGACTTGGAATTGACTACACCTTC.